In its sample, the clone carrying this T cell receptor beta chain was seen a few times. Germline V gene lookup returns CDR1 SGHNT and CDR2 YYREEE (reference sequence). The CDR3 contains 17 residues. V was trimmed by 2 bases and J by 1 base, leaving 18 bases between them. Libraries were prepared by immunoSEQ multiplex PCR; TCRdb keeps only in-frame clonotypes and omits some of them. The sample lists around 230,000 clones, about four fifths occurring once. The data derive from a study of blood T cell repertoires in COVID-19. About the research overall: From T cells, B-cell-depleted T cells, or PBMCs came the material, which was cDNA or gDNA.

The chain joins TRBV5-4 to TRBJ1-2, with D tentatively TRBD1 (5 bases). The source of this sequence is a woman in her 40s with active or convalescent COVID-19. The source material was peripheral blood. The CDR3 protein is CASSFGGWQGSNYGYTF. The CDR3, as DNA: TGTGCCAGCAGCTTTGGGGGGTGGCAAGGGAGTAACTATGGCTACACCTTC. Using reference TRBV5-4 and TRBJ1-2 for the parts outside the CDR3, the full variable domain is ETGVTQSPTHLIKTRGQQVTLRCSSQSGHNTVSWYQQALGQGPQFIFQYYREEENGRGNFPPRFSGLQFPNYSSELNVNALELDDSALYLCASSFGGWQGSNYGYTFGSGTRLTVV.